The T cell receptor beta chain under discussion was sequenced for a study of T cells in tumors after PD-1 blockade. Study-level background: Daily vismodegib 150 mg continued in a subset of anti-PD-1-treated patients.

Method: immunoSEQ multiplex PCR; TCRdb's copy keeps in-frame clones and lacks some. The sample has roughly 48,000 clones, approximately 84% seen once. Notes on the study in general: Blood contained approximately 41% of the tumor's TCR clonotypes.

Template: tumor biopsy or peripheral blood genomic DNA, about 550-6,500 ng per sample. This clone was observed a handful of times. The antigen is not known. The sequence came from a human donor with basal cell carcinoma. This material consisted of PBMCs, taken before anti-PD-1 treatment.

CDR3 loop: CASSEAQGGNTEAFF. CDR3 nucleotides: TGTGCCAGCAGTGAAGCCCAGGGAGGGAACACTGAAGCTTTCTTT. The J gene is TRBJ1-1, the V gene TRBV2; TRBD1 might be the D (5 bases). Germline lookup yields CDR1 SNHLY and CDR2 FYNNEI. The CDR3 is 15 amino acids. V lost 0 bases to trimming and J lost 1 base, with 9 bases between them. The whole variable domain, filled in from reference TRBV2 and TRBJ1-1, reads EPEVTQTPSHQVTQMGQEVILRCVPISNHLYFYWYRQILGQKVEFLVSFYNNEISEKSEIFDDQFSVERPDGSNFTLKIRSTKLEDSAMYFCASSEAQGGNTEAFFGQGTRLTVV.